This is a list of T cell receptor beta chains from one sample in a study of identifying expanded T cells in peripheral blood. Sequenced by immunoSEQ multiplex PCR; TCRdb stores in-frame clones only, minus some. The sample contains about 85,000 clones, more than 75% of which appear only once. The sample comprised blood. These TCRs come from a person aged 18 to 75 in good health. CDR3s include the opening cysteine and the closing phenylalanine or tryptophan. The D gene is left open where the match is weak. Clone size is given for some rows only: seen once, a few or many times, or a class if the clone is expanded.

NA | TRBJ1-4 | NA | TRBV6-1 | TGTGCCAGCCGGACTGATGCAAATGAAAAACTGTTTTTT | CASRTDANEKLFF
once | TRBJ2-1 | TRBD2 | TRBV4-1 | TGCGCCAGCAGCCAAGATCCCGGTGGGACTAGCGGATACAATGAGCAGTTCTTC | CASSQDPGGTSGYNEQFF
NA | TRBJ1-6 | NA | TRBV7-2 | TGTGCCAGCAGCTTAGGGACCAGCCCTAATTCACCCCTCCACTTT | CASSLGTSPNSPLHF
NA | TRBJ1-1 | NA | TRBV11-2 | TGTGCCAGCAGCTATAGGAGGGGGACTGAAGCTTTCTTT | CASSYRRGTEAFF
NA | TRBJ2-1 | TRBD1 | TRBV7-2 | TGTGCCAGCAGCTCCGCCGGGGGACAGGGGTACAATGAGCAGTTCTTC | CASSSAGGQGYNEQFF
NA | TRBJ2-3 | NA | TRBV27 | TGTGCCAGCAGTCCCCGGGGGCGCACAGATACGCAGTATTTT | CASSPRGRTDTQYF
NA | TRBJ2-7 | NA | TRBV11-2 | TGTGCCAGCAGCTTAGTTGGGGACCCATCCTACGAGCAGTACTTC | CASSLVGDPSYEQYF
NA | TRBJ2-5 | NA | TRBV4-3 | TGCGCCAGCAGCCAAGTCACTAGGGAGACCCAGTACTTC | CASSQVTRETQYF
NA | TRBJ1-6 | TRBD1 | TRBV10-3 | TGTGCCATCAGGCCGGACAGGGAAAGAAATTCACCCCTCCACTTT | CAIRPDRERNSPLHF
NA | TRBJ1-2 | NA | TRBV4-2 | TGTGCCAGCAGACTCGCTGGGGCTAACTATGGCTACACCTTC | CASRLAGANYGYTF
NA | TRBJ2-7 | NA | TRBV6-5 | TGTGCCAGCAGACCCATGGGACGGTCAGGGGATCAGTACTTC | CASRPMGRSGDQYF
once | TRBJ2-5 | NA | TRBV10-2 | TGCGCCAGCAGTGAAGGTCGGGGGCGGGAGGAGACCCAGTACTTC | CASSEGRGREETQYF
NA | TRBJ2-5 | NA | TRBV5-1 | TGCGCCAGCAGCTTGGGTTCAGGGCCGAGAGAGACCCAGTACTTC | CASSLGSGPRETQYF
NA | TRBJ1-3 | NA | TRBV4-2 | TGTGCCAGCAGCCCCTCCGCTGGAAACACCATATATTTT | CASSPSAGNTIYF
NA | TRBJ2-3 | TRBD2 | TRBV4-2 | TGTGCCAGCAGCCAAGATGGGGCAGCGGGGGGGAGGTCAGATACGCAGTATTTT | CASSQDGAAGGRSDTQYF
NA | TRBJ2-5 | TRBD2 | TRBV7-6 | TGTGCCAGCAGCTTAGCGCGACCAGGGACTACCCAAGAGACCCAGTACTTC | CASSLARPGTTQETQYF
few | TRBJ1-2 | NA | TRBV4-2 | TGTGCCAGCAGCCAAGGTGTGGATGGCTACACCTTC | CASSQGVDGYTF
NA | TRBJ2-3 | NA | TRBV4-1 | TGCGCCAGCAGCCAACCCCACGCCCATACGCAGTATTTT | CASSQPHAHTQYF
NA | TRBJ1-1 | NA | TRBV5-4 | TGTGCCAGCAGCTCAGGGGCAGGGGCCGTGAACACTGAAGCTTTCTTT | CASSSGAGAVNTEAFF
NA | TRBJ1-4 | NA | TRBV9 | TGTGCCAGCAGCGCGGGGCGGGGAAGTGGAGAAAAACTGTTTTTT | CASSAGRGSGEKLFF
NA | TRBJ1-5 | NA | TRBV27 | TGTGCCAGCAGGGGCCTGAAGGGGCCCTATCAGCCCCAGCATTTT | CASRGLKGPYQPQHF
once | TRBJ2-3 | TRBD2 | TRBV2 | TGTGCCAGCAGTGAGTTGCGGGGGAGCACAGATACGCAGTATTTT | CASSELRGSTDTQYF
NA | TRBJ2-1 | NA | TRBV2 | TGTGCCAGCAGTGAAGCTTACAGCTCCTACAATGAGCAGTTCTTC | CASSEAYSSYNEQFF
once | TRBJ1-1 | NA | TRBV10-3 | TGTGCCCTTAGGGGGGGGTTAGGCACTGAAGCTTTCTTT | CALRGGLGTEAFF
NA | TRBJ1-2 | NA | TRBV6-5 | TGTGCCAGCAGCCCCCACTATGGCTACACCTTC | CASSPHYGYTF
NA | TRBJ1-6 | TRBD1 | TRBV7-9 | TGTGCCAGCAGCATGGGACAGGAGGCCTATTCCCTCCACTTT | CASSMGQEAYSLHF
NA | TRBJ1-2 | NA | TRBV7-9 | TGTGCCAGCAGCCCGACAGGCGGTTACTATGGCTACACCTTC | CASSPTGGYYGYTF
NA | TRBJ2-3 | NA | TRBV6-5 | TGTGCCAGCAGTTACTCCACATATGATACGCAGTATTTT | CASSYSTYDTQYF
NA | TRBJ1-1 | NA | TRBV20-1 | TGCAGTGCTAGAGAGGACACTGAAGCTTTCTTT | CSAREDTEAFF
NA | TRBJ2-1 | NA | TRBV13 | TGTGCCAGCAGCATAGAGGGTCGGGAGCAGTTCTTC | CASSIEGREQFF
NA | TRBJ1-2 | NA | TRBV7-9 | TGTGCCAGCAGCTTAGAGTCAGGCTATGGCTACACCTTC | CASSLESGYGYTF